This T cell receptor (beta chain) was sequenced for a study of cytomegalovirus exposure and HLA in healthy donors. Of note for this clone: Its antigen is not identified.

Overall study findings and caveats: In most subjects, TCR beta sequences reportedly gave accurate predictions of HLA-A and HLA-B alleles. As was reported, the classifier diagnosed cytomegalovirus status with high specificity and sensitivity. An Asian-associated ancestry cluster reportedly showed fewer N-insertions than the roughly 670-donor mean in a later analysis.

PCR involved 60 Vbeta and 13 Jbeta primers. Profiling relied on immunoSEQ multiplex PCR, and the TCRdb table lists in-frame clones only, not all of them. This sample has 100,000 to 140,000 clones, with over 65% found just once. V shed 9 bases and J 0 bases; nucleotides not matched to a gene: 8. This CDR3 is 14 amino acids long. Germline lookup yields CDR1 MGHRA and CDR2 YSYEKL. This receptor was obtained from a woman in her 40s in good health and CMV-seropositive. V and J are TRBV4-1 and TRBJ2-7, with TRBD2 matching over 7 bases. Sequenced: PBMCs. CDR3 DNA: TGCGCCAGTTCTAAGCGGGGTGACTCCTACGAGCAGTACTTC. The encoded protein is CASSKRGDSYEQYF.